This T cell receptor (beta chain) was documented in a study of cytomegalovirus exposure and HLA in healthy donors. Study results and limitations: CMV antigen specificity of a few CMV-associated chains was confirmed in vitro. Rare TCR sequences predominated, though certain public TCRs were found in many donors. According to reports, the classifier identified cytomegalovirus status with high specificity and sensitivity.

Some clones are missing from TCRdb's copy, which holds only in-frame ones; the method was immunoSEQ multiplex PCR. The table lists fewer than 300,000 clones, roughly 90% of them singletons. Germline assignment: CDR1 SGHRS and CDR2 YFSETQ. The CDR3 runs 14 residues. The V and J ends lost 4 bases and 3 bases respectively, with 13 bases between them. On this clone: Antigen: not known.

The sequenced sample was PBMCs. The gene calls are TRBV5-1 and TRBJ1-2, with D possibly being TRBD1 (6 bases). The source of this sequence is a young woman in good health and CMV-seronegative. In DNA, the CDR3 is TGCGCCAGCAGCCTGGAGGGACACGACTATGGCTACACCTTC. Its protein product is CASSLEGHDYGYTF.